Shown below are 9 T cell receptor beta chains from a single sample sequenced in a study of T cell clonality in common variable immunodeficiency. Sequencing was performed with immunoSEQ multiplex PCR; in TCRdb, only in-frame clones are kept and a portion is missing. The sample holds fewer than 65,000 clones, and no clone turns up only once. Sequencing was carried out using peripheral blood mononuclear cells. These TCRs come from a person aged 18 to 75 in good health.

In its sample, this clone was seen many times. CDR3 bases read: TGTGCCATCAGTGAAGGGACTACCCTTCCAGATACG. Encoded protein: CAISEGTTLPDT. In full, the CDR3 is CAISEGTTLPDTQYF. V usage is TRBV10-3 and J usage is TRBJ2-3; 7 bases fit TRBD2. The read is 3 residues too short to cover the CDR3 end, so that end is filled in from the germline J gene. The germline V gene encodes CDR1 ENHRY and CDR2 SYGVKD. The CDR3 contains 15 residues. The V segment lost 3 bases and the J segment 4 bases; nucleotides outside the gene matches: 7.

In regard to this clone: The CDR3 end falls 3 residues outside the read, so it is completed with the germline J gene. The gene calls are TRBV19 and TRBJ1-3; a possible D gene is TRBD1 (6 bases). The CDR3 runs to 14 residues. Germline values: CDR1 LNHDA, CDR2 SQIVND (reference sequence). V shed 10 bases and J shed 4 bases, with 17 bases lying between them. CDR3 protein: CATTPQGTGNTIYF. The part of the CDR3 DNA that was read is TGTGCCACCACACCCCAGGGGACCGGAAACACC.

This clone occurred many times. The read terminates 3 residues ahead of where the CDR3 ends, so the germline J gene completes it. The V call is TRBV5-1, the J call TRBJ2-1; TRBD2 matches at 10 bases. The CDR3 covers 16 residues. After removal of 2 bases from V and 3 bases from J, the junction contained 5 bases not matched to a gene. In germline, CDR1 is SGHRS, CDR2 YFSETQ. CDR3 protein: CASSLLAGMLYNEQFF. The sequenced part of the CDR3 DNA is TGCGCCAGCAGCTTACTAGCGGGAATGCTCTACAATGAG.

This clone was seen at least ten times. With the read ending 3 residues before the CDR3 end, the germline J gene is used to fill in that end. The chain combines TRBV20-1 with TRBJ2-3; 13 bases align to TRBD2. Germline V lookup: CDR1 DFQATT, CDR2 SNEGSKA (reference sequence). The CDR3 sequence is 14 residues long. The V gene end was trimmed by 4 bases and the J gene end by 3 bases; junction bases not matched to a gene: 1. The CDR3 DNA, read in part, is TGCAGTGCTATACTAGCGGGGGGGACAGATACG. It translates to CSAILAGGTDT. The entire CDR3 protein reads CSAILAGGTDTQYF.

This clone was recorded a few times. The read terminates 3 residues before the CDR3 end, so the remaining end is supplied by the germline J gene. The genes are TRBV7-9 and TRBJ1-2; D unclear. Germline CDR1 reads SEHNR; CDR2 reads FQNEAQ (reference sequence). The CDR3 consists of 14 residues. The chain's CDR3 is CASSLSAGGSDYTF. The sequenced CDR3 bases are TGTGCCAGCAGCTTATCGGCGGGAGGGAGTGAC.

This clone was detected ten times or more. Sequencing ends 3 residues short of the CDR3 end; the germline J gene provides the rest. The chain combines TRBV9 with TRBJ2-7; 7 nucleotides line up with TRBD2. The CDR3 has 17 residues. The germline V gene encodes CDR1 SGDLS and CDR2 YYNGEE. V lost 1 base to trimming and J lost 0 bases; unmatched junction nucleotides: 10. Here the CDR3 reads CASSVFSQAGPSYEQYF. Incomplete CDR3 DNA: TGTGCCAGCAGCGTATTCTCTCAAGCGGGGCCCTCCTACGAG.

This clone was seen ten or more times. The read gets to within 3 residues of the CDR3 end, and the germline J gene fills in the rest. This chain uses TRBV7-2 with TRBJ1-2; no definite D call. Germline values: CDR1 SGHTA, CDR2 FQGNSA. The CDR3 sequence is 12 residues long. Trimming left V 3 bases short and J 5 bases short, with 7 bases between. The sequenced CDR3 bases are TGTGCCAGCAGCTTCGGTCTTTATGGC. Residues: CASSFGLYG. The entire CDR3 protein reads CASSFGLYGYTF.

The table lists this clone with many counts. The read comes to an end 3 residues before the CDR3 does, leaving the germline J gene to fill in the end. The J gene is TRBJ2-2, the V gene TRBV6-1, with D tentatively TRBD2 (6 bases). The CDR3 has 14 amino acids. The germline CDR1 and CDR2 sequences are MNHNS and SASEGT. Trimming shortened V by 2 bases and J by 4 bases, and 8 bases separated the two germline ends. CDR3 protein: CASSEISGTGELFF. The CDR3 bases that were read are TGTGCCAGCAGTGAAATTAGCGGCACCGGGGAG.

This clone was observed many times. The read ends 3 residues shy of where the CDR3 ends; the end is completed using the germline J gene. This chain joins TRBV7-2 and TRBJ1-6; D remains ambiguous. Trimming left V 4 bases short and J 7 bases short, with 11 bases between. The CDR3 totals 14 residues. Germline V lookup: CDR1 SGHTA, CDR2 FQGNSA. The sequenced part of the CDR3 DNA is TGTGCCAGCAGCTCGACCGGGGTCAATTCACCC. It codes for CASSSTGVNSP. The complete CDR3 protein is CASSSTGVNSPLHF. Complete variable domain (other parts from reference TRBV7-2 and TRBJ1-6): GAGVSQSPSNKVTEKGKDVELRCDPISGHTALYWYRQSLGQGLEFLIYFQGNSAPDKSGLPSDRFSAERTGGSVSTLTIQRTQQEDSAVYLCASSSTGVNSPLHFGNGTRLTVT.